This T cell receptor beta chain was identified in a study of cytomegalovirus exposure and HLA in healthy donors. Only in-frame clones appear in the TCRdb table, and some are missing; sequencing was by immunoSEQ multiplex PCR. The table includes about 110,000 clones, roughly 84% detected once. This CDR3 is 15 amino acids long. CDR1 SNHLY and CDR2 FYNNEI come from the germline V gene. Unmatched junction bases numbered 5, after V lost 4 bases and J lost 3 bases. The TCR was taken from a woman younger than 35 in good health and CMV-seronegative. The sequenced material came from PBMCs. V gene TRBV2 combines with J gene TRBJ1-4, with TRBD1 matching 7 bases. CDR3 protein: CASSGGGTANEKLFF. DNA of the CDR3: TGTGCCAGCAGTGGGGGTGGGACAGCTAATGAAAAACTGTTTTTT.